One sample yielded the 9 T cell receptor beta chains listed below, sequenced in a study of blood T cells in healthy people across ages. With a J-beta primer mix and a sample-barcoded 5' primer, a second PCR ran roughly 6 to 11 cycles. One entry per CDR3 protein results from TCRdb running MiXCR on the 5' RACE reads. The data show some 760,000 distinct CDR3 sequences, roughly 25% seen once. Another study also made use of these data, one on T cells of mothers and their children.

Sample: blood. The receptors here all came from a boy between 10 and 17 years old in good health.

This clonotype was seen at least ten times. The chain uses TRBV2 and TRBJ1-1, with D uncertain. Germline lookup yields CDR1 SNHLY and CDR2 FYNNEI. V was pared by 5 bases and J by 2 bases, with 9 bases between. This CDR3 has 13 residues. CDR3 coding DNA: TGTGCCAGCAGTCTGAAAAGAAACACTGAAGCTTTCTTT. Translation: CASSLKRNTEAFF.

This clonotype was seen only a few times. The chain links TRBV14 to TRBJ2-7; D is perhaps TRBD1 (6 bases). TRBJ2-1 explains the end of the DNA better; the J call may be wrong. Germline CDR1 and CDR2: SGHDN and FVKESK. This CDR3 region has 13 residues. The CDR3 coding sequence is TGTGCCAGCAGCCAAGATGGGGGCCATGAGCAGTTCTTC. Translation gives CASSQDGGHEQFF.

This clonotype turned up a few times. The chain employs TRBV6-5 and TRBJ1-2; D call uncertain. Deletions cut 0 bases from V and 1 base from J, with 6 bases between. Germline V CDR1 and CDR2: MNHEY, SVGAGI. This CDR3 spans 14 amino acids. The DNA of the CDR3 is TGTGCCAGCAGTTACTCTTCGGTTAACTATGGCTACACCTTC. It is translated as CASSYSSVNYGYTF.

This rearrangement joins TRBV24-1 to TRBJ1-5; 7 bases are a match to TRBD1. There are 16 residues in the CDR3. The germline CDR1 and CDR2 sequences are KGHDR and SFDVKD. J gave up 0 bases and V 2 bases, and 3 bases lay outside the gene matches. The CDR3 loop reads CATSDSDRASNQPQHF. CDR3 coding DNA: TGTGCCACCAGTGATTCCGACAGGGCTAGCAATCAGCCCCAGCATTTT.

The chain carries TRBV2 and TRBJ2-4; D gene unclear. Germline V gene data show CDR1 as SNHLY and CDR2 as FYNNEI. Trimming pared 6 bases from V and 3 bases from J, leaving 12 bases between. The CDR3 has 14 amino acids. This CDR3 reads CASRQQLVKNIQYF. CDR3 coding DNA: TGTGCCAGCAGGCAACAGCTAGTCAAAAACATTCAGTACTTC.

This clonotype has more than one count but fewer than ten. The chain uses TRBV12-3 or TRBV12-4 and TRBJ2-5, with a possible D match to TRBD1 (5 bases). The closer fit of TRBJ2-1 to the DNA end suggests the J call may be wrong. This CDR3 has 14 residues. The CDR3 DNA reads TGTGCCAGCAGTTTAAAGGGGCTGTCGGGTGAGCAGTTCTTC. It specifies CASSLKGLSGEQFF.

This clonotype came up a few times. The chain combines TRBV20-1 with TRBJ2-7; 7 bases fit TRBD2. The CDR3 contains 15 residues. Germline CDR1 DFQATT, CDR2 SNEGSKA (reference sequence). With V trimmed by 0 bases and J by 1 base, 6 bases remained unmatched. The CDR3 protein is CSARDRLAESYEQYF. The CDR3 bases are TGCAGTGCTAGAGATCGCCTAGCGGAGTCCTACGAGCAGTACTTC.

CDR3 amino acids: CASSYFGAQETQYF. The CDR3 DNA follows: TGTGCCAGCAGTTATTTTGGGGCCCAAGAGACCCAGTACTTC. This chain uses TRBV6-5 with TRBJ2-5; a weak D match, TRBD1 (5 bases). The V end was cut by 3 bases, the J end by 1 base, with 9 bases between. Germline values: CDR1 MNHEY, CDR2 SVGAGI. The CDR3 runs to 14 residues.

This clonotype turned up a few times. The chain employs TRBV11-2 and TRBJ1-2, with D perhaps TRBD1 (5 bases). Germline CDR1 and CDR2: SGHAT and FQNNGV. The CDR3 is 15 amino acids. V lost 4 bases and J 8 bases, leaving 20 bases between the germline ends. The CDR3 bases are TGTGCCAGCAGCTCCCCAGGAGCAGGGAGCGAGGGCTACACCTTC. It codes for CASSSPGAGSEGYTF.